This TCR beta chain was observed in a study of PD-1 blockade in classical Hodgkin lymphoma. TCRdb's table, derived via immunoSEQ multiplex PCR, lists solely in-frame clones and lacks some. The repertoire has 25,000 to 40,000 clones, 65% to 85% of them found once; the top ten carry roughly a sixth. Germline V gene lookup returns CDR1 SGHKS and CDR2 YYEKEE (reference sequence). The CDR3 is made up of 13 amino acids. With 2 bases removed from V and 4 bases from J, the gap between germline ends came to 9 bases. Noted time point: cycle 4 day 1 (C4D1), after five to seven weeks of nivolumab. No patient escaped relapse after autologous stem cell transplantation, and brentuximab vedotin exposure varied.

The chain has TRBV5-5 and TRBJ1-2, with D unresolved. The sequence was collected from a human donor with classical Hodgkin lymphoma. Specimen: peripheral blood mononuclear cells (PBMCs), collected before the fourth cycle of nivolumab. The CDR3 sequence: CASSFRTIYGYTF. The DNA of the CDR3 is TGTGCCAGCAGCTTTCGCACAATCTATGGCTACACCTTC.